This entry lists 5 T cell receptor beta chains sequenced from one sample in a study of regulatory T cells in long-lasting Graves disease. RNA isolated from PBMCs was used to make the TCR library. TCRdb reanalysed the reads using MiXCR and keeps one entry per CDR3 protein. This table holds 650 to 800 distinct CDR3 sequences, roughly nine tenths found once. The sequenced sample was peripheral blood mononuclear cells (PBMCs), obtained with antithyroid drug treatment, in newly diagnosed or persistent Graves disease (not recorded which). These receptor sequences come from a female donor with Graves disease.

The chain joins TRBV12-5 to TRBJ2-1; 7 bases map to TRBD1. This CDR3 spans 15 amino acids. V gave up 3 bases and J gave up 6 bases; unmatched junction bases: 8. Germline V gene sequence: CDR1 LGHNT, CDR2 FRNRAP. The CDR3 spells CASGFPGQVANEQFF. CDR3 bases: TGTGCTAGTGGTTTCCCTGGACAGGTCGCCAATGAGCAGTTCTTC.

The J gene is TRBJ2-2, the V gene TRBV7-6; TRBD2 matches at 13 bases. There are 16 residues in the CDR3. The germline gives CDR1 SGHVS, CDR2 FNYEAQ. The V and J ends lost 3 bases and 4 bases, in that order; junction bases with no gene match: 2. The CDR3 nucleotides are TGTGCCAGCAGCTTGGGACTAGCGGGACCCACCGGGGAGCTGTTTTTT. Amino acids: CASSLGLAGPTGELFF. The full variable domain, rest sourced from reference TRBV7-6 and TRBJ2-2, is GAGVSQSPRYKVTKRGQDVALRCDPISGHVSLYWYRQALGQGPEFLTYFNYEAQQDKSGLPNDRFSAERPEGSISTLTIQRTEQRDSAMYRCASSLGLAGPTGELFFGEGSRLTVL.

CDR3 sequence (DNA): TGTGCCAGCAGTGAATTACTGGGGGCGAGAACCGGGGAGCTGTTTTTT. It specifies CASSELLGARTGELFF. The V gene is TRBV6-1, the J gene TRBJ2-2; D perhaps matches TRBD1 (6 bases). V was pared by 2 bases and J by 5 bases, with 15 bases between. Per the germline V gene, CDR1 is MNHNS and CDR2 is SASEGT. This CDR3 spans 16 amino acids.

The V and J genes are TRBV11-2 and TRBJ1-1; D unclear. The CDR3 has 15 residues. Germline lookup yields CDR1 SGHAT and CDR2 FQNNGV. Trimming took 1 base from V and 1 from J, leaving 10 bases between them. The CDR3 DNA sequence: TGTGCCAGCAGCTTAGTTGTCCGTACGAACACTGAAGCTTTCTTT. Its protein product is CASSLVVRTNTEAFF.

J is TRBJ1-3 and V is TRBV6-1; no definite D call. CDR3 length: 13 residues. The germline V gene has CDR1 MNHNS and CDR2 SASEGT. V gave up 10 bases and J gave up 0 bases, with 10 bases separating them. The chain's CDR3 is CAMAWDSGNTIYF. The CDR3 nucleotides read TGTGCCATGGCCTGGGACTCTGGAAACACCATATATTTT.